These 25 T cell receptor beta chains were sequenced from one sample in a study of blood T cell repertoires in COVID-19 (dated by TCRdb to the early 2020s). Library preparation employed the immunoSEQ multiplex PCR assay. Imported from immuneACCESS, the table was reduced by TCRdb to in-frame sequences with V and J called. These copies leave out some clones; in studies compared against another copy, an unresolved V gene accounts for under half, and the cause of the remainder is not known. The sample table records about 63,000 clones; around 80% of these occur just once. The top ten clones comprise less than 4.5% of the sample. Material for sequencing was PBMCs or T cells enriched from blood (not recorded which). The receptors here all came from a woman aged 40 to 50 with acute COVID-19.

This sequence joins TRBV4-2 and TRBJ2-6; tentative D call: TRBD2 (5 bases). The CDR3 covers 16 residues. CDR1 is LGHNA and CDR2 is YNFKEQ in the germline V gene. V was cut by 0 bases and J by 0 bases, with 6 bases left in between. The CDR3 region has the DNA TGTGCCAGCAGCCAAGAGGAGGACTCTGGGGCCAACGTCCTGACTTTC. It encodes CASSQEEDSGANVLTF.

The CDR3 DNA sequence: TGTGCCAGCAGCTTAGCGCGGACAGGAAATCAGCCCCAGCATTTT. Translation gives CASSLARTGNQPQHF. The rearrangement joins TRBV7-8 to TRBJ1-5; 7 bases align to TRBD1. Germline V lookup: CDR1 SGHVS, CDR2 FQNEAQ. This CDR3 is built from 15 residues. V trimming: 0 bases; J trimming: 4 bases; junction bases outside the gene matches: 3.

The chain joins TRBV7-9 to TRBJ2-3, with D maybe TRBD1 (5 bases). Germline loops: CDR1 SEHNR, CDR2 FQNEAQ (reference sequence). V lost 1 base to trimming and J lost 3 bases, with 8 bases between them. The CDR3 is 14 amino acids. CDR3 bases: TGTGCCAGCAGCTTAGAGGGGCTGACAGATACGCAGTATTTT. Translated: CASSLEGLTDTQYF. The variable domain in full, with the rest retrieved from reference TRBV7-9 and TRBJ2-3, is DTGVSQNPRHKITKRGQNVTFRCDPISEHNRLYWYRQTLGQGPEFLTYFQNEAQLEKSRLLSDRFSAERPKGSFSTLEIQRTEQGDSAMYLCASSLEGLTDTQYFGPGTRLTVL.

V and J are TRBV6-5 and TRBJ2-3; D remains unclear. V shed 0 bases and J shed 0 bases, with 7 bases lying between them. This CDR3 region has 15 residues. Germline V gene sequence: CDR1 MNHEY, CDR2 SVGAGI. CDR3 region: CASSYSPDSTDTQYF. CDR3 sequence (DNA): TGTGCCAGCAGTTACTCGCCAGATAGCACAGATACGCAGTATTTT.

The chain is built from TRBV6-5 and TRBJ2-1; TRBD1 is a possible D gene (5 bases). CDR1 is MNHEY and CDR2 is SVGAGI in the germline V gene. V lost 2 bases to trimming and J lost 6 bases, with 11 bases between them. CDR3 size: 14 residues. CDR3: CASSYQGKVNEQFF. In nucleotides, the CDR3 is TGTGCCAGCAGTTACCAGGGTAAGGTCAATGAGCAGTTCTTC.

This chain connects TRBV19 to TRBJ1-5; tentatively, D is TRBD1 (5 bases). Germline values: CDR1 LNHDA, CDR2 SQIVND (reference sequence). Trimming took 8 bases from V and 5 from J, leaving 22 bases between them. This CDR3 is 16 amino acids long. As DNA, the CDR3 is TGTGCCAGTTCCATGCAGGGAAAGGTTACTCATCAGCCCCAGCATTTT. Its translation is CASSMQGKVTHQPQHF.

This rearrangement joins TRBV10-3 to TRBJ1-5; D possibly corresponds to TRBD1 (5 bases). Germline CDR1 reads ENHRY; CDR2 reads SYGVKD. Trimming removed 8 bases from V and 4 bases from J, with 12 bases in between. CDR3 length equals 13 residues. The CDR3 DNA sequence: TGTGCCATCGGGGGGAGTGGTAATCAGCCCCAGCATTTT. The encoded protein is CAIGGSGNQPQHF.

CDR3 in DNA: TGTGCCAGCAGCTTCCGGGGAGGTGCTTTCTTT. Translation gives CASSFRGGAFF. V and J are TRBV5-8 and TRBJ1-1; D gene unclear. Trimming removed 2 bases at V and 11 bases at J, with 10 bases between. The germline V gene encodes CDR1 SGHTS and CDR2 YDEGEE. The CDR3 runs to 11 residues.

V gene TRBV19 combines with J gene TRBJ2-2; 7 nucleotides match TRBD1. This CDR3 spans 15 amino acids. The trim removed 6 bases at V and 4 bases at J, leaving 8 bases unmatched. From germline, CDR1 is LNHDA and CDR2 SQIVND (reference sequence). For the CDR3, the DNA is TGTGCCAGTAGGACATACAGGGGCCGCACCGGGGAGCTGTTTTTT. Residues: CASRTYRGRTGELFF.

The chain couples TRBV5-1 to TRBJ2-5; unclear D gene. CDR3 length: 14 amino acids. In germline, CDR1 is SGHRS, CDR2 YFSETQ. Trimming cost V 0 bases and J 2 bases, with 8 bases left between them. CDR3 coding DNA: TGCGCCAGCAGCTTGGCTGACGGGCAAGAGACCCAGTACTTC. It codes for CASSLADGQETQYF. The full variable domain, its missing parts supplied by reference TRBV5-1 and TRBJ2-5, is KAGVTQTPRYLIKTRGQQVTLSCSPISGHRSVSWYQQTPGQGLQFLFEYFSETQRNKGNFPGRFSGRQFSNSRSEMNVSTLELGDSALYLCASSLADGQETQYFGPGTRLLVL.

Regarding this clone: An end of the junction differs from the germline gene, which may be a read error. CDR3 sequence: CASTRGDTEAFF. The CDR3 DNA reads TGCGCCAGCACTCGGGGGGACACAGAAGCTTTCTTT. The chain has TRBV10-2 and TRBJ1-1; maybe TRBD1 (6 bases). This CDR3 is built from 12 residues. The V gene's germline CDR1 is WSHSY and CDR2 SAAADI.

This clone was recorded only once. This sequence joins TRBV7-9 and TRBJ2-3; 7 nucleotides agree with TRBD2. V lost 8 bases, J lost 2 bases, and 7 bases stayed unmatched. CDR3 length: 14 residues. The germline CDR1 and CDR2 sequences are SEHNR and FQNEAQ (reference sequence). CDR3 sequence reads: CASGRSGNTDTQYF. As DNA, the CDR3 is TGTGCCAGCGGGAGAAGCGGGAACACAGATACGCAGTATTTT.

CDR3 coding DNA: TGTGCCAGCAGTATGCTCGGACAGGGGGCGAGGCCCCAGCATTTT. It specifies CASSMLGQGARPQHF. The chain joins TRBV28 to TRBJ1-5; 11 nucleotides align to TRBD1. This CDR3 spans 15 amino acids. CDR1 is MDHEN and CDR2 is SYDVKM in the germline V gene. The ends lost 5 bases at V and 9 bases at J; junction bases unmatched: 9.

This chain links TRBV27 with TRBJ2-7; 8 bases match TRBD2. CDR1 and CDR2 from the germline V gene are MNHEY and SMNVEV (reference sequence). The CDR3 loop spans 14 amino acids. Germline trimming cut 5 bases from V and 3 bases from J; bases unmatched to any gene: 6. CDR3 DNA: TGTGCCAGCAGTCCTCAGCGGGAGTTCTACGAGCAGTACTTC. Encoded protein: CASSPQREFYEQYF.

This clone was counted a single time. This rearrangement joins TRBV5-1 to TRBJ1-1; 7 bases are a match to TRBD1. This CDR3 spans 16 amino acids. The V gene's germline CDR1 is SGHRS and CDR2 YFSETQ. The junction had 16 bases not matched to a gene; V was cut back by 7 bases and J by 4 bases. Here the CDR3 DNA reads TGCGCCAGCGTACTACAGGGGCTTTCCCAGGGCACTGAAGCTTTCTTT. Amino acid sequence: CASVLQGLSQGTEAFF.

J is TRBJ2-1 and V is TRBV4-1; no clear D gene. Trimming removed 7 bases at V and 0 bases at J, with 10 bases between. Germline loops: CDR1 MGHRA, CDR2 YSYEKL. This CDR3 comprises 14 residues. CDR3 in DNA: TGCGCCAGCACCCCCAGAAGCTCCTACAATGAGCAGTTCTTC. The encoded protein is CASTPRSSYNEQFF.

This chain joins TRBV5-1 and TRBJ1-1, with D maybe TRBD1 (6 bases). This CDR3 is built from 15 residues. Germline lookup yields CDR1 SGHRS and CDR2 YFSETQ. The germline V and J ends were trimmed by 0 bases and 1 base, with 10 bases remaining between them. The CDR3 DNA sequence: TGCGCCAGCAGCTTGGCCGGGACAAGGAACACTGAAGCTTTCTTT. Protein product: CASSLAGTRNTEAFF.

The chain is built from TRBV3-1 (or the pseudogene TRBV3-2) and TRBJ1-5; D ambiguous. The CDR3 totals 13 residues. The V end was cut by 4 bases, the J end by 10 bases, with 14 bases between. CDR1 and CDR2 (germline): LGHDT, YNNKEL (reference sequence). The CDR3 reads CASSPTNGPPQHF. CDR3 sequence (DNA): TGTGCCAGCAGCCCCACTAACGGCCCACCCCAGCATTTT.

As DNA, the CDR3 is TGTGCCAGCAGCGTAGCGACAGGCAACACTGAAGCTTTCTTT. Translated: CASSVATGNTEAFF. The chain is built from TRBV9 and TRBJ1-1, with D possibly being TRBD1 (6 bases). The CDR3 is 14 residues long. Trimming removed 0 bases from V and 2 bases from J, with 8 bases in between. CDR1 and CDR2 from the germline V gene are SGDLS and YYNGEE.

The chain uses TRBV29-1 and TRBJ2-1; no reliable D call. The V gene's germline CDR1 is SQVTM and CDR2 ANQGSEA. V was pared by 8 bases and J by 4 bases, with 12 bases between. This CDR3 has 12 amino acids. The CDR3: CSIRAGYNEQFF. Here the CDR3 DNA reads TGCAGCATAAGAGCAGGTTACAATGAGCAGTTCTTC.

This clone showed up just once. The V gene is TRBV13, the J gene TRBJ1-1, with a possible D match to TRBD1 (6 bases). This CDR3 has 15 amino acids. V lost 5 bases, J lost 3 bases, and 16 bases lay in between. CDR1 and CDR2 (germline): PRHDT, FYEKMQ (reference sequence). The CDR3 reads CASSPQGGADTEAFF. As DNA, the CDR3 is TGTGCCAGCAGCCCACAGGGAGGGGCCGACACTGAAGCTTTCTTT.

This chain joins TRBV28 and TRBJ1-6, with D possibly TRBD1 on 5 matching bases. The germline V gene has CDR1 MDHEN and CDR2 SYDVKM. V lost 6 bases to trimming and J lost 9 bases, with 12 bases between them. CDR3 length: 13 residues. In DNA, the CDR3 is TGTGCCAGCAGAGGTCAGGGAAGTTCACCCCTCCACTTT. This sequence encodes CASRGQGSSPLHF.

The chain carries TRBV2 and TRBJ2-3, with 11 nucleotides matching TRBD2. V dropped 3 bases and J dropped 3; count of bases not matched to a gene: 2. Germline V gene sequence: CDR1 SNHLY, CDR2 FYNNEI. CDR3 size: 15 residues. The CDR3 is CASSEGLAETDTQYF. The CDR3 DNA reads as TGTGCCAGCAGTGAGGGACTAGCGGAGACAGATACGCAGTATTTT.

V and J are TRBV27 and TRBJ2-7, with a tentative D call TRBD1 (6 bases). The CDR3 is 14 residues long. Germline values: CDR1 MNHEY, CDR2 SMNVEV (reference sequence). Trimming pared 3 bases from V and 2 bases from J, leaving 11 bases between. CDR3 region: CASSLQGLAYEQYF. CDR3 in DNA: TGTGCCAGCAGTTTGCAGGGGCTAGCCTACGAGCAGTACTTC.

The chain joins TRBV4-2 to TRBJ2-3; weak D call: TRBD2 (6 bases). This CDR3 comprises 16 residues. Looked up from germline, CDR1 is LGHNA and CDR2 is YNFKEQ. V gave up 3 bases and J gave up 0 bases, with 13 bases separating them. The CDR3 reads CASSHLPGTSTDTQYF. The CDR3 DNA reads as TGTGCCAGCAGCCATCTCCCGGGGACTAGCACAGATACGCAGTATTTT.